Described below is a single T cell receptor (beta chain) sequence and its context. Antigen specificity is unknown. Germline V gene sequence: CDR1 SGHKS, CDR2 YYEKEE (reference sequence). V was pared by 0 bases and J by 3 bases, with 12 bases of the junction left unmatched. This CDR3 region has 17 residues. This record belongs to a study of cytomegalovirus exposure and HLA in healthy donors. Overall study results and limits: In most subjects, TCR beta sequences reportedly gave accurate predictions of HLA-A and HLA-B alleles.

PCR primers comprised 60 Vbeta and 13 Jbeta primers. The assay was immunoSEQ multiplex PCR, and TCRdb's table has in-frame clones only and misses some. The sample has roughly 160,000 clones, more than 70% seen once. Input material: PBMCs. V usage is TRBV5-5 and J usage is TRBJ2-7, with TRBD1 matching 7 bases. The sequence derives from a man aged 55 to 69 in good health and CMV-seronegative. CDR3 nucleotide sequence: TGTGCCAGCAGCTTGGCGATGACTTCGGGGACAGTCTACGAGCAGTACTTC. Its protein product is CASSLAMTSGTVYEQYF.